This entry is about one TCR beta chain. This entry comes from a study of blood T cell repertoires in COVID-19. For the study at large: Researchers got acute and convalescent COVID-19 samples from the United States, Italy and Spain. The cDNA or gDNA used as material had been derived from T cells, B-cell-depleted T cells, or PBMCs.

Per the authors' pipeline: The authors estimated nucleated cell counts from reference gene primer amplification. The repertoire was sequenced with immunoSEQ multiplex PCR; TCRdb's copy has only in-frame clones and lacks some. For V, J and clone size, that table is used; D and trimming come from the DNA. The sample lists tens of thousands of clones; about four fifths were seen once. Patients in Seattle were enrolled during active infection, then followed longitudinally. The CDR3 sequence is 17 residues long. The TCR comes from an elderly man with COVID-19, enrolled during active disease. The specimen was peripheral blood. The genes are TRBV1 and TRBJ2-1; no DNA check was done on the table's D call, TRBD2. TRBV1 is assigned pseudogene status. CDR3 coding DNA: TGCACCAGCAGCCAAGATATAGGGGGAGGGTCCTACAATGAGCAGTTCTTC. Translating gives CTSSQDIGGGSYNEQFF.